This note documents a single T cell receptor (beta chain) sequence. 5'RACE template switching generated TCR cDNA, adding a universal primer site and UMIs. One entry per CDR3 protein, called by TCRdb with MiXCR from the 5' RACE reads. Of 150,000 to 200,000 distinct CDR3 sequences in the sample, 11% were seen once. The data belong to a study of T cells after yellow fever vaccination. This clonotype originated in a man between 18 and 29 years old who received the YFV17D yellow fever vaccine. The sequenced sample was CD8+ T cells sorted from PBMCs, obtained 15 days after the yellow fever booster vaccination.

CDR3 in DNA: TGTGCCAGCAGTTTAAGTTTAGGCTACAATGAGCAGTTCTTC. Translation gives CASSLSLGYNEQFF. This chain uses TRBV12-3 or TRBV12-4 with TRBJ2-1; no clear D gene. This CDR3 contains 14 residues. Trimming left V 2 bases short and J 3 bases short, with 8 bases between.